This T cell receptor (beta chain) originates from a study of OX40 agonist ivuxolimab in advanced cancers. Study-wide background: The eligibility criteria allowed prior anti-PD-1, anti-PD-L1 or anti-CTLA-4 therapy, and 40% had some. Two patients with cutaneous melanoma and one with hepatocellular carcinoma, three in total, showed partial responses.

Study-level findings and limits: Researchers report that CD8+ T cells had, on average, more expanded clones than CD4+.

Produced via immunoSEQ multiplex PCR; TCRdb's table is partial and in-frame only. The sample lists roughly 50,000 clones; approximately 80% were seen once. To note about this clone: Its specificity is unknown.

V was pared by 1 base and J by 5 bases, with 8 bases of the junction left unmatched. Germline CDR1 is SGHDT and CDR2 is YYEEEE. This CDR3 is built from 16 residues. Blood got drawn at baseline, again on cycle 4 day 1, and then on cycle 7 day 1. This sequence was found in an adult with an advanced solid tumor such as melanoma, head and neck, liver or kidney cancer. This specimen consisted of CD4+ or CD8+ T cells sorted from blood, obtained in a trial of the OX40 agonist ivuxolimab. The J gene is TRBJ2-5, the V gene TRBV5-6; 10 nucleotides agree with TRBD2. The CDR3 DNA reads as TGTGCCAGCAGCTTGACTAGCGGGGTAACATTTGAGACCCAGTACTTC. Translating it yields CASSLTSGVTFETQYF.